Listed here are 2 T cell receptor beta chains from one sample, sequenced in a study of STAT5B mutations in CD4+ large granular lymphocyte leukemia. Profiling relied on immunoSEQ multiplex PCR, and the TCRdb table lists in-frame clones only, not all of them. The sample includes over 45,000 clones, just over 70% seen only once; the top ten take about 1.6%. The sequenced sample consisted of CD4+ T cells from blood buffy coats. Receptors originate from a human donor in good health.

The V call is TRBV5-1, the J call TRBJ1-1, with D possibly being TRBD1 (5 bases). V lost 1 base and J 3 bases, leaving 13 bases between the germline ends. This CDR3 is 15 amino acids long. From germline, CDR1 is SGHRS and CDR2 YFSETQ. CDR3 coding DNA: TGCGCCAGCAGCTTGTGGGGGGAGAGGGACACTGAAGCTTTCTTT. This codes for CASSLWGERDTEAFF.

CDR3 coding DNA: TGTGCCAGCAGTCGGGCGGTGACCTACAATGAGCAGTTCTTC. As protein: CASSRAVTYNEQFF. The chain is built from TRBV11-3 and TRBJ2-1; D call uncertain. Trimming stripped 6 bases from V and 2 bases from J, with 11 bases between. The CDR3 sequence is 14 residues long. Germline V gives CDR1 SGHNT, CDR2 YENEEA.